This T cell receptor (beta chain) was sequenced during a study of T-cell memory formation after mild COVID-19. Background on the study: The study found TCR clusters largely donor specific. Study observations and caveats: Of the contracting clones, CD4+ ones lay mainly in CM and EM, and CD8+ ones in EMRA.

Each CDR3 protein gets one entry after TCRdb re-called the 5' RACE reads with MiXCR. Of about 190,000 distinct CDR3 sequences in the sample, roughly 27% were seen once. This clonotype was counted only a few times. Its matching antigen is unknown. Trimming shortened V by 4 bases and J by 4 bases, and 15 bases separated the two germline ends. Germline CDR1 reads SGHKS; CDR2 reads YYEKEE (reference sequence). This CDR3 spans 14 amino acids. The sequence was obtained from an adult woman who had mild COVID-19 (a few samples of this study predate the infection). Cell type and time point are not known. The chain is built from TRBV5-5 and TRBJ2-7, with unresolved D. The material sequenced was PBMCs or a T cell subset sorted from them (not recorded which). DNA of the CDR3: TGTGCCAGCAGCCCCGACGCATTGGGTTACGAGCAGTACTTC. As protein: CASSPDALGYEQYF.